In this sample, the clone carrying this T cell receptor (beta chain) turned up a few times. Its matching antigen is unknown. The data were obtained in a study of beta chain features in type 1 diabetes. Findings of the study overall: Patients with type 1 diabetes carried fewer insertions and had more deletions at their VDJ junctions. For Type 1 diabetes patients, all four CD4+ subsets carried TCRB CDR3s that were moderately but significantly shorter. It was among patients, rather than healthy donors, that naive, central memory and Treg TCRB repertoires appeared more similar.

All of the isolated RNA was reverse transcribed, so expressed TCRB transcripts were sequenced. Libraries were prepared by immunoSEQ multiplex PCR; TCRdb keeps only in-frame clonotypes and omits some of them. Of around 140,000 clones listed, around 8.8% are singletons. The CDR3 contains 18 residues. Germline values: CDR1 MNHEY, CDR2 SMNVEV (reference sequence). The germline V and J ends were trimmed by 1 base and 1 base, with 19 bases remaining between them. Donors underwent one heparinised blood draw, around 120 mL on average. Each of the CD4+ naive, central memory, regulatory and stem cell-like memory populations was sorted via CD45RO/CCR7/CD25/CD127/CD95/CD27.

This chain links TRBV27 with TRBJ1-1; D possibly corresponds to TRBD1 (6 bases). The TCR was taken from a man between 25 and 39 years old with type 1 diabetes. Sequences were obtained from central memory CD4+ T cells from blood. The DNA for the CDR3 is TGTGCCAGCAGTTTATACAGTATACAGGGAGAGGGGAACACTGAAGCTTTCTTT. Translated, it gives CASSLYSIQGEGNTEAFF.